Listed here is a single T cell receptor (beta chain). This sample is drawn from a study of blood T cells in healthy people across ages. A J-beta primer mix and a sample-barcoded 5' primer were used in a second PCR of roughly 6 to 11 cycles. The template-switch adaptor was a 5' adaptor with 12 random nucleotides. It tagged each cDNA molecule. TCRdb independently ran MiXCR on the 5' RACE reads; one entry per CDR3 protein. The sample carries roughly 680,000 distinct CDR3 sequences, 49% recorded once. Trimming cost V 2 bases and J 5 bases, with 6 bases left between them. The CDR3 runs to 12 residues. Germline values: CDR1 LGHDT, CDR2 YNNKEL (reference sequence). The authors extracted at least 5.5 micrograms of total RNA per sample.

The V and J genes are TRBV3-1 and TRBJ2-5, with unresolved D. The source material was blood. The source of this sequence is a woman aged 55 to 70 in good health. CDR3 nucleotides: TGTGCCAGCAGCCAACAAACGGAGACCCAGTACTTC. This codes for CASSQQTETQYF.